This TCR beta chain was profiled in a study of regulatory T cells in long-lasting Graves disease (dated by TCRdb to the early 2020s). Some background on the complete study: Patients with newly diagnosed Graves' disease had been on antithyroid drugs for under 3 months. Persistent Graves' disease patients were compared with newly diagnosed Graves' disease patients by peripheral blood TCR sequencing and RNA sequencing. The study was registered as a clinical trial and conducted in China. TCR sequencing covered some 13 persistent and some 20 newly diagnosed Graves' disease patients, around 35 samples in total. General conclusions and limits of the study: Sequencing and analysis were limited to the TCR beta chain. Compared with newly diagnosed patients, persistent Graves' disease patients had lower TCR Shannon entropy and fewer highly expanded clones, which suggests clonal expansion. The authors acknowledged the small sample size as a limitation that may reduce accuracy. Patients with persistent disease shared more public clonotypes (about 2,500) than newly diagnosed patients did (more than 900). Preferential use of TRBV28, TRBJ1-2 and TRBJ2-5 was observed in persistent disease, whereas TRBV20-1 and TRBJ2-1 were favored in newly diagnosed disease. Only peripheral blood was studied, because thyroid tissue, the primary lesion, was inaccessible.

The method behind the library was multiplex PCR. Sequenced using an Illumina HiSeq 4000. TCR beta libraries were built with iRepertoire HTBI primers and Arm-PCR amplification of CDR3 regions. PCR products were gel purified before sequencing. The authors processed their data as follows. Gene usage analysis of CDR3 amino acid clonotypes used the 62 TRBV and about 14 TRBJ segments found across samples. COPE and FqMerger were used to merge the filtered high-quality paired reads into contigs. BLAST was used to align contigs to IMGT TRBV, TRBD and TRBJ reference genes, and CDR3 was defined according to IMGT. Any clonotype with a frequency above 0.1% was counted as a highly expanded clone. Repertoire diversity was measured by Shannon entropy, and V-J evenness by the Gini coefficient. A clonotype was considered public if more than one individual shared it. TCRdb handled the public reads itself, with Q25 trimming in fastp and clone calling in MiXCR, and kept productive beta chains. Rows merge per CDR3 protein into single entries with the most common DNA and genes. Here the V and J calls rest on TCRdb's processing, not on the authors' analysis. The sample table contains about 400,000 distinct CDR3 sequences; only one count was recorded for about 17% of them. The ten largest clones add up to around 20% of the sample.

In the germline V gene, CDR1 corresponds to ENHRY and CDR2 to SYGVKD. Cut back by 4 bases and 0 bases, the V and J ends lie 9 bases apart. The CDR3 runs 14 amino acids, cysteine and phenylalanine included. The read is trimmed to its CDR3 DNA, 42 bases read in frame from base 1. This specimen's time point label, per the study, means: newly diagnosed GD, antithyroid drugs for less than 3 months. For both TCR sequencing and RNA sequencing, RNA was extracted from PBMCs using TRIzol. The diagnosis of Graves' disease followed American Thyroid Association guidelines. The patients came from an endocrinology department in Xi'an, China. Each patient gave about 9.1 milliliters of peripheral blood, collected in an EDTA anticoagulant tube. Ficoll Paque Plus density gradient separation was used to isolate PBMCs, and no additional T cell sorting was done. RNA quality was checked with an Agilent 2100 Bioanalyzer and agarose gel, and concentration with a NanoDrop 2000.

Only a few counts were recorded for this clonotype. Which antigen it targets is not known. Within one base of it there is no much larger clone, and no base qualities were kept. These data were likewise used in another study, on T cells in Graves' hyperthyroidism and ophthalmopathy. The second source states: Stable Graves' hyperthyroidism was defined as the absence of progression to ophthalmopathy over 18 months of follow-up. Hyperthyroidism patients were aged 18 to 65 years and newly diagnosed, with disease duration of less than 2 months. Any patient with an uncontrolled infection, another autoimmune disease, pregnancy or lactation was excluded. Diagnoses were based on clinical symptoms, serum thyroxine and TRAb, thyroid ultrasound and orbital computed tomography. For the first round of RT-PCR on the TCR CDR3, the HTBI primer set was used together with the Qiagen OneStep RT-PCR kit. Most expanded thyroid clonotypes (frequency above 0.001) were also detected in blood, a finding suggesting that blood repertoires may reflect thyroid immune responses. A 13 V-J signature model separated ophthalmopathy from stable hyperthyroidism, with around 91% sensitivity and 81.08% specificity in cross-validation and 80%/75% in testing. In validation, the model predicted progression to ophthalmopathy a median of approximately 6.6 months before onset, with roughly 68% sensitivity and 72.22% specificity. To identify distinguishing TCR V-J signatures, a discovery cohort of about a hundred patients was used, comprising approximately 40 with Graves' ophthalmopathy and 57 with stable Graves' hyperthyroidism. Whether ophthalmopathy could be predicted prospectively was tested in an independent validation cohort made up of roughly 19 hyperthyroidism patients plus 17 patients who later progressed to ophthalmopathy. The 85 to 100 discovery patients were randomly split 7:3 into training and test sets. Thyroid tissue and blood T-cell repertoires from six or seven Graves' hyperthyroidism patients were also compared in the study. After sampling, hyperthyroidism patients received methimazole starting at 30 mg daily, and ophthalmopathy patients received high-dose intravenous methylprednisolone. A second multiplex PCR round built the libraries, followed by size selection and purification. Sequencing of the libraries was done on an Illumina HiSeq2000 using paired-end 100 bp reads. Raw data were processed with SOAPnuke, discarding reads with adapters, uncalled bases, mean Phred below 15, or no exact constant-primer or identifier match. COPE v1.2.5 was used to merge high-quality paired reads, and clonotypes were defined as unique nucleotide sequences. MiTCR v1.1 was used to align the clonotypes against IMGT TRBV, TRBD and TRBJ reference segments. The analysis was restricted to V-J combinations with a frequency above 0.0001, which together covered about 99% of the repertoires. The TCS score was defined as the ratio of F50 (clonal expansion) to E x V (chaos), calculated using BLOSUM62-based TCRdist between CDR3 peptides within each V-J. Welch's t-statistics and random forest reduced approximately 520 V-J features to under 15, which were used in a naive Bayes classifier (R e1071). Sample size was not statistically predetermined, and investigators were not blinded to group allocation. TCR Vbeta CDR3 sequencing of approximately 140 peripheral blood samples (over 40 ophthalmopathy, 75 hyperthyroidism and roughly 17 progressor patients) is reported in the paper.

The rearranged segments are TRBV10-3 and TRBJ1-1, with no reliable assignment of the D segment. This clonotype was obtained from a woman aged 18-30 years with Graves disease. Donor details come from another sample of the same person, matched by shared clones. Specimen: peripheral blood mononuclear cells (PBMCs), collected at new diagnosis, from a patient treated with antithyroid drugs. The CDR3 region reads CAISALGLNTEAFF. The bases are TGTGCCATCAGTGCACTCGGGTTGAACACTGAAGCTTTCTTT.